Below, 13 T cell receptor beta chains from the same sample are listed, as sequenced in a study of cytomegalovirus exposure and HLA in healthy donors (dated by TCRdb to 2016 to 2017). The library was built by means of the immunoSEQ multiplex PCR assay. The table comes from immuneACCESS by way of TCRdb, which keeps in-frame sequences with V and J called. Part of the clones is missing from these tables; in studies checked, under half for an unresolved V gene and the rest for unknown reasons. This sample comprises tens of thousands of clones, about 95% of them detected only once. 1.3% of the sample rests with the top ten. Material: PBMCs. The source of these receptors is a woman aged 18-29 years in good health and CMV-seronegative.

This chain links TRBV10-3 with TRBJ2-7; 10 bases agree with TRBD1. The CDR3 is made up of 14 amino acids. CDR1 is ENHRY, CDR2 SYGVKD, per germline. After removal of 8 bases from V and 4 bases from J, the junction contained 8 bases not matched to a gene. CDR3 bases: TGTGCCATCGGTACCGGGACAGGGGTATACGAGCAGTACTTC. Residues: CAIGTGTGVYEQYF.

The chain combines TRBV28 with TRBJ1-5, with TRBD1 matching over 7 bases. Per germline, CDR1 MDHEN and CDR2 SYDVKM. The CDR3 has 13 amino acids. Germline trimming cut 11 bases from V and 1 base from J; bases unmatched to any gene: 5. The CDR3 sequence is CAGGQESNQPQHF. CDR3 DNA: TGTGCCGGCGGACAGGAGAGCAATCAGCCCCAGCATTTT.

The rearrangement links TRBV15 to TRBJ1-2; possible D gene TRBD1, 6 bases. Trimming took off 1 base at V and 7 bases at J, with 13 bases between the two ends. The germline CDR1 and CDR2 sequences are LNHNV and YYDKDF (reference sequence). The CDR3 runs 14 residues. CDR3 in amino acids: CATSRATGTSGYTF. The CDR3 DNA reads as TGTGCCACCAGCAGAGCTACCGGGACATCTGGCTACACCTTC.

This chain links TRBV7-2 with TRBJ2-7; 12 positions agree with TRBD2. CDR1 SGHTA and CDR2 FQGNSA come from the germline V gene. The trim removed 3 bases at V and 3 bases at J, leaving 15 bases unmatched. The CDR3 has 19 amino acids. The chain's CDR3 is CASSFQVGGGLAGFYEQYF. The CDR3 DNA reads TGTGCCAGCAGCTTCCAAGTCGGTGGGGGACTAGCGGGCTTCTACGAGCAGTACTTC.

V is TRBV5-1 and J is TRBJ2-2; 8 positions match TRBD1. The CDR3 is made up of 17 amino acids. Germline V CDR1 and CDR2: SGHRS, YFSETQ. V lost 0 bases and J lost 0; bases outside the gene matches: 4. The CDR3 region is CASSLGDRQTNTGELFF. The CDR3, as DNA: TGCGCCAGCAGCTTGGGGGACAGGCAAACGAACACCGGGGAGCTGTTTTTT.

The rearrangement uses TRBV28 and TRBJ1-5; TRBD1 is a possible D gene (6 bases). Trimming took off 1 base at V and 5 bases at J, with 15 bases between the two ends. Germline assignment: CDR1 MDHEN and CDR2 SYDVKM. The length of the CDR3 is 16 residues. The CDR3 DNA is TGTGCCAGCAGTTTATCCCACACAGGGCGGGATCAGCCCCAGCATTTT. Its translation: CASSLSHTGRDQPQHF.

The CDR3 DNA reads as TGTGCCTGGAGTGGGGCGGGAGGTTTCCATGAGCAGTTCTTC. It specifies CAWSGAGGFHEQFF. The chain recombines TRBV30 with TRBJ2-1, with 8 bases aligning to TRBD2. The CDR3 runs to 14 residues. Per the germline V gene, CDR1 is GTSNPN and CDR2 is SVGIG (reference sequence). V lost 1 base, J lost 8 bases, and 7 bases stayed unmatched.

The V gene is TRBV28, the J gene TRBJ1-1; TRBD1 might be the D (5 bases). The CDR3 consists of 15 residues. Per the germline V gene, CDR1 is MDHEN and CDR2 is SYDVKM. V lost 5 bases to trimming and J lost 3 bases, with 16 bases between them. Here the CDR3 reads CASSTRDFWDTEAFF. The CDR3 DNA is TGTGCCAGCAGTACCCGGGACTTTTGGGACACTGAAGCTTTCTTT. Full variable domain (rest looked up from reference TRBV28 and TRBJ1-1): DVKVTQSSRYLVKRTGEKVFLECVQDMDHENMFWYRQDPGLGLRLIYFSYDVKMKEKGDIPEGYSVSREKKERFSLILESASTNQTSMYLCASSTRDFWDTEAFFGQGTRLTVV.

The V and J genes are TRBV19 and TRBJ2-7, with 9 positions matching TRBD2. After removal of 4 bases from V and 1 base from J, the junction contained 8 bases not matched to a gene. From germline, CDR1 is LNHDA and CDR2 SQIVND (reference sequence). This CDR3 spans 16 amino acids. The CDR3 region is CASSTLGLAGSYEQYF. The CDR3, as DNA: TGTGCCAGTAGTACCCTGGGCCTAGCGGGGTCCTACGAGCAGTACTTC.

The gene calls are TRBV10-3 and TRBJ2-7; 10 bases fit TRBD2. The CDR3 covers 17 residues. The V and J ends lost 6 bases and 3 bases, in that order; junction bases with no gene match: 14. Per the germline V gene, CDR1 is ENHRY and CDR2 is SYGVKD. CDR3 sequence reads: CAISIGFSGRTNYEQYF. CDR3 DNA sequence: TGTGCCATCAGCATCGGGTTTAGCGGGAGGACCAACTACGAGCAGTACTTC.

V is TRBV5-1 and J is TRBJ2-6, with 7 bases lining up with TRBD1. V lost 4 bases to trimming and J lost 4 bases; unmatched junction nucleotides: 5. Germline V gene lookup returns CDR1 SGHRS and CDR2 YFSETQ. The CDR3 spans 15 residues. The CDR3 region is CASSPQGTGANVLTF. In DNA form, the CDR3 reads TGCGCCAGCAGCCCACAGGGGACCGGGGCCAACGTCCTGACTTTC. The whole variable domain, filled in from reference TRBV5-1 and TRBJ2-6, reads KAGVTQTPRYLIKTRGQQVTLSCSPISGHRSVSWYQQTPGQGLQFLFEYFSETQRNKGNFPGRFSGRQFSNSRSEMNVSTLELGDSALYLCASSPQGTGANVLTFGAGSRLTVL.

The V and J genes are TRBV28 and TRBJ2-3; 11 bases fit TRBD1. Germline V lookup: CDR1 MDHEN, CDR2 SYDVKM. Trimming removed 6 bases from V and 2 bases from J; junction bases left unmatched: 4. This CDR3 contains 15 residues. In nucleotides, the CDR3 is TGTGCCAGCAGATGGGGACAGGGGGTCACAGATACGCAGTATTTT. Its translation: CASRWGQGVTDTQYF.

The chain carries TRBV2 and TRBJ2-1; TRBD2 matches at 10 bases. Trimming removed 4 bases from V and 6 bases from J; junction bases left unmatched: 9. Germline V lookup: CDR1 SNHLY, CDR2 FYNNEI. The CDR3 loop spans 16 amino acids. In DNA, the CDR3 is TGTGCCAGCAGTGGAGCGGGAGGGCCCTACCTCAATGAGCAGTTCTTC. Translating gives CASSGAGGPYLNEQFF.